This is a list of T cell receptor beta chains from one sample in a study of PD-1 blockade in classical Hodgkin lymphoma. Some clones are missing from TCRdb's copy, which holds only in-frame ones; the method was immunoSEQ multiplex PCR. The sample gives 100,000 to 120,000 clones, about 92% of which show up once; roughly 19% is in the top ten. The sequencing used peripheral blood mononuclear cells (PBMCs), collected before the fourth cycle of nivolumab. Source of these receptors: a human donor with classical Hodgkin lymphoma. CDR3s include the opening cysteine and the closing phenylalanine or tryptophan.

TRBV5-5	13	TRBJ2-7	CASSPGTGLEQYF
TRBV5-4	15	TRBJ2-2	CASSRAGGTTGELFF
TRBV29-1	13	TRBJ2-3	CSALSGRRDTQYF
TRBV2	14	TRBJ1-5	CASSGQGANQPQHF
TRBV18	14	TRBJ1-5	CASSPMGGDSPQHF
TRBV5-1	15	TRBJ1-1	CASSLGWGMNTEAFF
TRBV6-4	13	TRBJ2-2	CASAGDGHRGAVF
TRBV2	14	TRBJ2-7	CASWTGLKAYEQYF
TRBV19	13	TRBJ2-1	CASSPDPRNEQFF
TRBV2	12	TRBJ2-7	CASRGRTYEQYF
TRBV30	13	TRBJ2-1	CACLGLSYNEQFF
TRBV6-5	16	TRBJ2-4	CASSYKGSGAKNIQYF
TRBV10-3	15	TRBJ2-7	CAIARRGGPSYEQYF
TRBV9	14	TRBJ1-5	CASSVDSGFQPQHF
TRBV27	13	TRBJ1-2	CASSLGDRDGYTF
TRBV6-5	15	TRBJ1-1	CASSSPGTANTEAFF
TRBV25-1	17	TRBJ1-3	CASSESINKDSGNTIYF
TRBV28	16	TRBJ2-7	CASSFHLAYLTYEQYF
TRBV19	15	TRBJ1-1	CASSIVATVNTEAFF
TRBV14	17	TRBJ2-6	CASSQRLLGSGANVLTF
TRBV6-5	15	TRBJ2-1	CASSYGASEYNEQFF
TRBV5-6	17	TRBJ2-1	CASSLIAGTSGSNEQFF
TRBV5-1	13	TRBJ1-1	CASSSAASTEAFF
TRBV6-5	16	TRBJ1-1	CASSYRTDKMNTEAFF
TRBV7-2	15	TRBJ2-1	CASSSPLGTGNEQFF
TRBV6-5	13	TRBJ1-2	CASSYAANYGYTF
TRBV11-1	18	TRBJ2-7	CASSPVPTLGQGVNEQYF
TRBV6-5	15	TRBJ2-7	CATAEERVGGYEQYF
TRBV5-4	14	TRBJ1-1	CASSLAGTEIKAFF
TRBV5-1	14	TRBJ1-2	CASSLSADGYGYTF
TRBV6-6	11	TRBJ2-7	CASSPLAEQYF
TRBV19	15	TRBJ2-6	CASSISSTGANVLTF
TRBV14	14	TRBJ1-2	CASSQAPRGEGYTF
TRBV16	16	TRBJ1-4	CASSQTTGSTNEKLFF
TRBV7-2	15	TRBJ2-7	CASSSRVAASYEQYF
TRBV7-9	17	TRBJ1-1	CASSSPSKGTLNTEAFF
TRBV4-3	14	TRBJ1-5	CASSQWTGYQPQHF
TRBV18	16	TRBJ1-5	CASSGGVNPSDQPQHF
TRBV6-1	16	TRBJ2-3	CASSDRTGTGVSGQYF
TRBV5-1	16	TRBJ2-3	CASSLRRTGATDTQYF
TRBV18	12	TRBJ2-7	CASSPQDREQYF
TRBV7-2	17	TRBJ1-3	CASSPAGTVSSGNTIYF
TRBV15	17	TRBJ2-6	CATSRVRISGGANVLTF
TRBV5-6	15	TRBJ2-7	CASSSEPGRAYEQYF
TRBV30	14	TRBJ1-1	CAWSSWDRNTEAFF
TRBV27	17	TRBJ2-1	CASSPASFQRYSNEQFF
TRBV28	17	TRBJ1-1	CASRQFSPFKPGWEAFF
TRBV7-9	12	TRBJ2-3	CASSPTADTQYF
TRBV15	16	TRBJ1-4	CATSRNLWGSNEKLFF